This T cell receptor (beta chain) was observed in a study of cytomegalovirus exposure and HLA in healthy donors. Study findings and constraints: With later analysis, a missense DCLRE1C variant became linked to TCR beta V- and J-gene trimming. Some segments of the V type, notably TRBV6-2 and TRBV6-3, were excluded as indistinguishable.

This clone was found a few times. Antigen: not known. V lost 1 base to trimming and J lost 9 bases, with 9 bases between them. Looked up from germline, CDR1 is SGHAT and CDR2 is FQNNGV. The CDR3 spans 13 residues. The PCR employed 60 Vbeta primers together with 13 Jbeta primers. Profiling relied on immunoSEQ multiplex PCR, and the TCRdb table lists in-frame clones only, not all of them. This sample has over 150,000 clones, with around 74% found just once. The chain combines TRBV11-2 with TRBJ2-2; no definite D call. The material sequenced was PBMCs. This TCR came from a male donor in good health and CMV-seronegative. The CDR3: CASSLGQRRELFF. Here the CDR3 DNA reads TGTGCCAGCAGCTTAGGGCAACGCCGGGAGCTGTTTTTT.